The present entry profiles one TCR beta chain with its context. Researchers used genomic DNA as the template to profile TCR beta VDJ and CDR3. TCRdb re-called the reads with MiXCR, one entry per CDR3 protein. Here the sample spans 95,000 to 120,000 distinct CDR3 sequences, 40% to 65% being singletons. The record originates from a study of CD8+CD57+ T cells in acquired aplastic anemia. This CDR3 has 16 residues. V lost 6 bases to trimming and J lost 1 base; unmatched junction nucleotides: 8. Germline loops: CDR1 WNHNN, CDR2 SYGVQD (reference sequence). The chain has TRBV10-1 and TRBJ1-5; 8 bases fit TRBD1. The source of this sequence is a human donor in good health, serving as a control. What was sequenced was sorted CD4+, CD8+, or CD8+CD57+ T cells (not recorded which) from PBMCs. CDR3 nucleotide sequence: TGCGCCAGCAGCGCCTGGGGGACAGGAAGCAATCAGCCCCAGCATTTT. Translating gives CASSAWGTGSNQPQHF.